The rows below give T cell receptor beta chains drawn from one sample of a study of OX40 agonist ivuxolimab in advanced cancers. Sequencing was performed with immunoSEQ multiplex PCR; in TCRdb, only in-frame clones are kept and a portion is missing. The table lists approximately 100,000 clones, about 90% of them singletons. The source was CD4+ or CD8+ T cells sorted from blood, collected in a trial of the OX40 agonist ivuxolimab. These receptors all stem from an adult with an advanced solid tumor such as melanoma, head and neck, liver or kidney cancer. Each CDR3 is given with its conserved first and last residue. D genes are given only for firm matches. Expanded clones are given a class, and other clones once, few, many or no size at all.

d_gene: -; v_gene: TRBV28; abundance: -; j_gene: TRBJ2-7; CDR3nt: TGTGCCAGCAGTCCCACAGAGTATAGCTCCTACGAGCAGTACTTC; CDR3aa: CASSPTEYSSYEQYF
d_gene: TRBD1; v_gene: TRBV5-5; abundance: -; j_gene: TRBJ2-1; CDR3nt: TGTGCCAGCGGCCTCGAGGACAGGGCCTACAATGAGCAGTTCTTC; CDR3aa: CASGLEDRAYNEQFF
d_gene: -; v_gene: TRBV10-2; abundance: -; j_gene: TRBJ2-7; CDR3nt: TGCGCCAGCAGTTTGGGACAACCCTACGAGCAGTACTTC; CDR3aa: CASSLGQPYEQYF
d_gene: -; v_gene: TRBV11-2; abundance: -; j_gene: TRBJ2-7; CDR3nt: TGTGCCAGCAGCTTAGAGTTGTGGAGAGATAGGGCCTACGAGCAGTACTTC; CDR3aa: CASSLELWRDRAYEQYF
d_gene: -; v_gene: TRBV7-2; abundance: -; j_gene: TRBJ1-5; CDR3nt: TGTGCCAGCAGCTTAGTGGGGGCTCAGCCCCAGCATTTT; CDR3aa: CASSLVGAQPQHF
d_gene: -; v_gene: TRBV18; abundance: -; j_gene: TRBJ2-1; CDR3nt: TGTGCCAGCTCACCCGGACGGCAGCTGAATGAGCAGTTCTTC; CDR3aa: CASSPGRQLNEQFF
d_gene: TRBD2; v_gene: TRBV4-1; abundance: -; j_gene: TRBJ2-1; CDR3nt: TGCGCCAGCAGCCAAGATAGGCTAGCGGGGCCCAATGAGCAGTTCTTC; CDR3aa: CASSQDRLAGPNEQFF
d_gene: -; v_gene: TRBV11-2; abundance: -; j_gene: TRBJ2-1; CDR3nt: TGTGCCAGCAGCCCAGATCCGGCGGGGGCAGGGAATGAGCAGTTCTTC; CDR3aa: CASSPDPAGAGNEQFF
d_gene: TRBD1; v_gene: TRBV7-8; abundance: -; j_gene: TRBJ2-7; CDR3nt: TGTGCCAGCAGCGGACTCACGAGACAGGGCCCACTCCCATCCGAGCAGTACTTC; CDR3aa: CASSGLTRQGPLPSEQYF
d_gene: -; v_gene: TRBV7-2; abundance: few; j_gene: TRBJ2-2; CDR3nt: TGTGCCAGCAGCTTAGATGGGGAGCTGTTTTTT; CDR3aa: CASSLDGELFF
d_gene: TRBD2; v_gene: TRBV28; abundance: -; j_gene: TRBJ2-7; CDR3nt: TGTGCCACAACGACTAGCGGAAGCTCCTACGAGCAGTACTTC; CDR3aa: CATTTSGSSYEQYF
d_gene: -; v_gene: TRBV6-1; abundance: once; j_gene: TRBJ1-2; CDR3nt: TGTGCCAGCAGTGGATCAGTCGGACCAAATGGCTACACCTTC; CDR3aa: CASSGSVGPNGYTF
d_gene: -; v_gene: TRBV6-5; abundance: -; j_gene: TRBJ2-2; CDR3nt: TGTGCCAGCATCCATGCCGTTACCGGGGAGCTGTTTTTT; CDR3aa: CASIHAVTGELFF
d_gene: TRBD1; v_gene: TRBV7-9; abundance: -; j_gene: TRBJ2-5; CDR3nt: TGTGCCAGCAGCTCGGCGGGCAGGGGGATTGAGACCCAGTACTTC; CDR3aa: CASSSAGRGIETQYF
d_gene: TRBD2; v_gene: TRBV7-9; abundance: -; j_gene: TRBJ2-5; CDR3nt: TGTGCCAGCAGCCCCTCACTAGCGGGGGGCTGGGAGACCCAGTACTTC; CDR3aa: CASSPSLAGGWETQYF
d_gene: -; v_gene: TRBV5-4; abundance: -; j_gene: TRBJ1-2; CDR3nt: TGTGCCAGTTCGCAGGGCCAGGGCTACACCTTC; CDR3aa: CASSQGQGYTF
d_gene: -; v_gene: TRBV5-6; abundance: -; j_gene: TRBJ2-1; CDR3nt: TGTGCCAGCAGCTACGACAGGTTCGTCAATGAGCAGTTCTTC; CDR3aa: CASSYDRFVNEQFF
d_gene: -; v_gene: TRBV2; abundance: once; j_gene: TRBJ2-2; CDR3nt: TGTGCCAGCAGTGAAGCTGGGGGGAACACCGGGGAGCTGTTTTTT; CDR3aa: CASSEAGGNTGELFF
d_gene: -; v_gene: TRBV28; abundance: -; j_gene: TRBJ1-5; CDR3nt: TGTGCCACCACGCCGGGACACCGAAGCAATCAGCCCCAGCATTTT; CDR3aa: CATTPGHRSNQPQHF
d_gene: -; v_gene: TRBV19; abundance: -; j_gene: TRBJ2-7; CDR3nt: TGTGCCAGTAGTATAGTCAGTGGCTACGAGCAGTACTTC; CDR3aa: CASSIVSGYEQYF
d_gene: -; v_gene: TRBV19; abundance: -; j_gene: TRBJ1-6; CDR3nt: TGTGCCAGTAGTATAGAAACACGGAATAATTCACCCCTCCACTTT; CDR3aa: CASSIETRNNSPLHF
d_gene: -; v_gene: TRBV28; abundance: -; j_gene: TRBJ1-1; CDR3nt: TGTGCCAGCAGTCCCCGAGTCGGGGTCGGGAACACTGAAGCTTTCTTT; CDR3aa: CASSPRVGVGNTEAFF
d_gene: TRBD1; v_gene: TRBV6-1; abundance: -; j_gene: TRBJ2-7; CDR3nt: TGTGCCAGCAGGGTGACAGGGAGAACATACGAGCAGTACTTC; CDR3aa: CASRVTGRTYEQYF
d_gene: TRBD2; v_gene: TRBV5-1; abundance: -; j_gene: TRBJ2-2; CDR3nt: TGCGCCAGCAGCGGCGGGGGTCACACCGGGGAGCTGTTTTTT; CDR3aa: CASSGGGHTGELFF
d_gene: -; v_gene: TRBV7-2; abundance: -; j_gene: TRBJ2-3; CDR3nt: TGTGCCAGCAGCCCTTCGACTTACACAGATACGCAGTATTTT; CDR3aa: CASSPSTYTDTQYF
d_gene: -; v_gene: TRBV15; abundance: -; j_gene: TRBJ2-3; CDR3nt: TGTGCCACCAGCAGAGGACTACAGGGAGGGAGCACAGATACGCAGTATTTT; CDR3aa: CATSRGLQGGSTDTQYF
d_gene: -; v_gene: TRBV28; abundance: few; j_gene: TRBJ2-5; CDR3nt: TGTGCCAGCAGTCGGCCACCCGAAGGGACCCAGTACTTC; CDR3aa: CASSRPPEGTQYF
d_gene: TRBD1; v_gene: TRBV5-1; abundance: -; j_gene: TRBJ1-6; CDR3nt: TGCGCCAGCAGCTACCTCGACAGGGATAATTCACCCCTCCACTTT; CDR3aa: CASSYLDRDNSPLHF
d_gene: -; v_gene: TRBV5-1; abundance: -; j_gene: TRBJ1-4; CDR3nt: TGCGCCAGCAGGCCTACTACAGGAAATGAAAAACTGTTTTTT; CDR3aa: CASRPTTGNEKLFF
d_gene: -; v_gene: TRBV28; abundance: -; j_gene: TRBJ1-6; CDR3nt: TGTGCCAGCAGTTACTCAACCCAGGGAGGCTCACCCCTCCACTTT; CDR3aa: CASSYSTQGGSPLHF
d_gene: -; v_gene: TRBV11-2; abundance: -; j_gene: TRBJ2-7; CDR3nt: TGTGCCAGCAGCCCCCAAGGGGTGGGGGAGCAGTACTTC; CDR3aa: CASSPQGVGEQYF
d_gene: -; v_gene: TRBV19; abundance: -; j_gene: TRBJ1-6; CDR3nt: TGTGCCAGTCACACCAGCTCCTATAATTCACCCCTCCACTTT; CDR3aa: CASHTSSYNSPLHF
d_gene: TRBD2; v_gene: TRBV27; abundance: -; j_gene: TRBJ2-7; CDR3nt: TGTGCCAGGGGGGGGACTCAGGGTTCCCACGAGCAGTACTTC; CDR3aa: CARGGTQGSHEQYF
d_gene: -; v_gene: TRBV5-1; abundance: -; j_gene: TRBJ2-3; CDR3nt: TGCGCCAGCAGCTTGGACGGGACATACCCTCTTGATACGCAGTATTTT; CDR3aa: CASSLDGTYPLDTQYF
d_gene: -; v_gene: TRBV7-2; abundance: -; j_gene: TRBJ2-7; CDR3nt: TGTGCCAGCAGCTTAGGTCAGGACTCCTACGAGCAGTACTTC; CDR3aa: CASSLGQDSYEQYF
d_gene: TRBD1; v_gene: TRBV11-2; abundance: -; j_gene: TRBJ2-2; CDR3nt: TGTGCCAGCAGGATAACAGGGGGTAGGGCCGGGGAGCTGTTTTTT; CDR3aa: CASRITGGRAGELFF
d_gene: -; v_gene: TRBV6-1; abundance: -; j_gene: TRBJ1-5; CDR3nt: TGTGCCAGCAGTGATACAGGAATTAGCAATCAGCCCCAGCATTTT; CDR3aa: CASSDTGISNQPQHF
d_gene: -; v_gene: TRBV4-3; abundance: -; j_gene: TRBJ2-7; CDR3nt: TGCGCCAGCAGCCAAGAACGCAGGCGTGAGCAGTACTTC; CDR3aa: CASSQERRREQYF
d_gene: -; v_gene: TRBV18; abundance: -; j_gene: TRBJ1-1; CDR3nt: TGTGCCAGCTCACCACCCTCCAGGGGCGTCAACACTGAAGCTTTCTTT; CDR3aa: CASSPPSRGVNTEAFF
d_gene: TRBD2; v_gene: TRBV4-3; abundance: -; j_gene: TRBJ2-5; CDR3nt: TGCGCCAGCAGCCAAGGCAGGACTAGCGGACTTTGGGCCCAGTACTTC; CDR3aa: CASSQGRTSGLWAQYF
d_gene: TRBD2; v_gene: TRBV18; abundance: -; j_gene: TRBJ2-7; CDR3nt: TGTGCCAGCCAACGGGTCCCGGGAGGCTCCGAGCAGTACTTC; CDR3aa: CASQRVPGGSEQYF
d_gene: TRBD1; v_gene: TRBV18; abundance: -; j_gene: TRBJ2-1; CDR3nt: TGTGCCAGCTCACCACGGGACAGGGAAAATGAGCAGTTCTTC; CDR3aa: CASSPRDRENEQFF
d_gene: -; v_gene: TRBV7-9; abundance: -; j_gene: TRBJ1-1; CDR3nt: TGTGCCAGCAGCCTTGGAGGACTGAACACTGAAGCTTTCTTT; CDR3aa: CASSLGGLNTEAFF
d_gene: -; v_gene: TRBV30; abundance: -; j_gene: TRBJ1-2; CDR3nt: TGTGCCTGGAGAGAAGGGGCAGGGCCGTTCTATGGCTACACCTTC; CDR3aa: CAWREGAGPFYGYTF
d_gene: TRBD1; v_gene: TRBV2; abundance: -; j_gene: TRBJ2-7; CDR3nt: TGTGCCAGCTCTCCGGGACAGGGGGCTCAGCGTGACTACGAGCAGTACTTC; CDR3aa: CASSPGQGAQRDYEQYF
d_gene: TRBD1; v_gene: TRBV30; abundance: -; j_gene: TRBJ2-4; CDR3nt: TGTGCCTGGAGTCAAGGACAGGGAACGAGCATTCAGTACTTC; CDR3aa: CAWSQGQGTSIQYF
d_gene: -; v_gene: TRBV29-1; abundance: -; j_gene: TRBJ2-7; CDR3nt: TGCAGCGTAGTGGGGGCAGGGTCCTACGAGCAGTACTTC; CDR3aa: CSVVGAGSYEQYF
d_gene: -; v_gene: TRBV28; abundance: -; j_gene: TRBJ1-4; CDR3nt: TGTGCCAGCCCCCGGGACAACAACCTAAATGAAAAACTGTTTTTT; CDR3aa: CASPRDNNLNEKLFF
d_gene: -; v_gene: TRBV5-1; abundance: -; j_gene: TRBJ1-1; CDR3nt: TGCGCCAGCAGCGATGGACCGTCGAACACTGAAGCTTTCTTT; CDR3aa: CASSDGPSNTEAFF
d_gene: -; v_gene: TRBV9; abundance: -; j_gene: TRBJ1-6; CDR3nt: TGTGCCAGCAGCGTAGGGATCGGGTCCCTAGGATCACCCCTCCACTTT; CDR3aa: CASSVGIGSLGSPLHF
d_gene: TRBD2; v_gene: TRBV6-6; abundance: -; j_gene: TRBJ2-1; CDR3nt: TGTGCCAGCAGTCCGAGGACTAGCGGGGGTAATGAGCAGTTCTTC; CDR3aa: CASSPRTSGGNEQFF
d_gene: -; v_gene: TRBV7-9; abundance: -; j_gene: TRBJ2-1; CDR3nt: TGTGCCAGCAGCCCACACCCCCAGAGCAATGAGCAGTTCTTC; CDR3aa: CASSPHPQSNEQFF
d_gene: -; v_gene: TRBV6-5; abundance: -; j_gene: TRBJ1-2; CDR3nt: TGTGCCAGCAGTCGCTTAGGCGGTGGCTACACCTTC; CDR3aa: CASSRLGGGYTF
d_gene: -; v_gene: TRBV5-1; abundance: once; j_gene: TRBJ1-5; CDR3nt: TGCGCCAGCAGCTTGGAACCCACTTATAGCAATCAGCCCCAGCATTTT; CDR3aa: CASSLEPTYSNQPQHF
d_gene: -; v_gene: TRBV4-3; abundance: once; j_gene: TRBJ2-5; CDR3nt: TGCGCCAGCAGCCAAGATTTCGGGGGGCCGAGAGAGACCCAGTACTTC; CDR3aa: CASSQDFGGPRETQYF